The rows below give T cell receptor beta chains drawn from one sample of a study of identical twins. In TCRdb, the 5' RACE reads were re-called with MiXCR into one record per CDR3 protein. The data show about 810,000 distinct CDR3 sequences, 10% to 15% seen once. These data were also filed under a second study, of yellow fever vaccine responses in identical twins.

Specimen: PBMCs. All receptors come from a woman aged 18-35 years in good health. Each CDR3 is given without its conserved first and last residue.

V gene,J gene,CDR3 protein
TRBV19,TRBJ2-1,ASSIIGGLDGNEQF
TRBV10-3,TRBJ2-1,AISDPGSASGSVYEQF
TRBV6-6,TRBJ2-7,ASGEGQSYEQY
TRBV5-1,TRBJ2-1,ASRRLSGYNEQF
TRBV6-2/TRBV6-3,TRBJ2-1,ASSYLAGGPGNEQF
TRBV4-1,TRBJ1-2,ASSQDRDRGFLYGYT
TRBV27,TRBJ2-1,ASSSTAGVIYNEQF
TRBV20-1,TRBJ2-5,SARAGTGQETQY
TRBV29-1,TRBJ1-1,SVRTTEAF
TRBV12-3/TRBV12-4,TRBJ2-3,AGRKMVTDTQY
TRBV7-9,TRBJ2-5,ASSFVGIQETQY